The present TCR beta chain was sequenced within a study of post-analysis software for immune sequencing data. Notes on the study in general: Compared with controls, patients showed significantly lower normalized Chao1 diversity.

Unique molecular identifiers were carried by the TCR beta cDNA libraries. TCRdb re-derived calls from the PCR reads in MiXCR, one entry per CDR3 protein. The table shows about 770,000 distinct CDR3 sequences, with approximately 44% occurring only once. Concerning this clonotype itself: Its cognate antigen is unknown.

The specimen was blood. The origin of this receptor is a girl aged 10-17 years with multiple sclerosis.

The CDR3 DNA reads as TGTGCCACCAGCGGACCGGGGGGGGATCAGCCCCAGCATTTT. Amino acids: CATSGPGGDQPQHF. The chain employs TRBV24-1 and TRBJ1-5; a possible D gene is TRBD1 (5 bases). Germline V gene data show CDR1 as KGHDR and CDR2 as SFDVKD. V shed 7 bases and J shed 5 bases, with 14 bases lying between them. The CDR3 has 14 amino acids.